These 32 T cell receptor beta chains were sequenced from one sample in a study of blood T cell repertoires in COVID-19. The protocol was immunoSEQ multiplex PCR, while the TCRdb copy is restricted to in-frame clones and leaves out a portion. This table holds about 110,000 clones, over 80% found once. The sequencing sample was made of peripheral blood. These receptors came from a woman in her 70s with acute or convalescent COVID-19.

V is TRBV5-1 and J is TRBJ2-7, with 7 bases aligning to TRBD1. CDR1 SGHRS and CDR2 YFSETQ come from the germline V gene. There are 15 residues in the CDR3. V dropped 3 bases and J dropped 7; count of bases not matched to a gene: 13. The CDR3 bases are TGCGCCAGCAGCTGGGATGACAGGGCACCCGGGGAGCAGTACTTC. The encoded protein is CASSWDDRAPGEQYF. Based on the CDR3 plus reference TRBV5-1 and TRBJ2-7, the full variable domain is KAGVTQTPRYLIKTRGQQVTLSCSPISGHRSVSWYQQTPGQGLQFLFEYFSETQRNKGNFPGRFSGRQFSNSRSEMNVSTLELGDSALYLCASSWDDRAPGEQYFGPGTRLTVT.

The V and J genes are TRBV10-1 and TRBJ2-3, with 10 bases identical to TRBD2. The V and J ends lost 3 bases and 1 base, in that order; junction bases with no gene match: 4. This CDR3 spans 16 amino acids. Germline CDR1 and CDR2: WNHNN and SYGVQD (reference sequence). The CDR3 loop reads CASSDPGLAGTDTQYF. Here the CDR3 DNA reads TGCGCCAGCAGTGACCCTGGACTAGCGGGCACAGATACGCAGTATTTT.

The chain combines TRBV27 with TRBJ1-5; no clear D. Germline loops: CDR1 MNHEY, CDR2 SMNVEV (reference sequence). The CDR3 runs to 15 residues. Between the trimmed V and J ends, which lost 3 bases and 2 bases, there was a span of 11 bases. The CDR3 DNA is TGTGCCAGCAGTTTCAGGCGGGGTGGCAATCAGCCCCAGCATTTT. Its protein is CASSFRRGGNQPQHF.

V and J are TRBV12-3 or TRBV12-4 and TRBJ1-2; D might be TRBD1 (5 bases). Trimming cost V 8 bases and J 5 bases, with 15 bases left between them. This CDR3 contains 13 residues. The CDR3 reads CASDAGRGYGYTF. In DNA, the CDR3 is TGTGCCAGCGATGCAGGGAGGGGATATGGCTACACCTTC.

This chain joins TRBV7-8 and TRBJ1-5, with 7 bases identical to TRBD1. The CDR3 is made up of 15 amino acids. The germline V gene encodes CDR1 SGHVS and CDR2 FQNEAQ. Trimming at V came to 3 bases and at J to 2 bases, leaving 4 bases not matched to a gene. The chain's CDR3 is CASSLARGGNQPQHF. Written as DNA, the CDR3 is TGTGCCAGCAGCTTGGCCAGGGGGGGCAATCAGCCCCAGCATTTT.

The chain joins TRBV7-9 to TRBJ2-3; TRBD2 is a possible D gene (6 bases). Germline V lookup: CDR1 SEHNR, CDR2 FQNEAQ (reference sequence). Trimming cost V 1 base and J 0 bases, with 14 bases left between them. The CDR3 totals 17 residues. CDR3 sequence (DNA): TGTGCCAGCAGCTTAGGGCGTGGACTACTTAGCACAGATACGCAGTATTTT. Residues: CASSLGRGLLSTDTQYF.

A single count supports this clone. This chain uses TRBV6-5 with TRBJ2-2; TRBD1 might be the D (5 bases). Trimming removed 10 bases at V and 0 bases at J, with 15 bases between. The CDR3 length is 15 residues. Germline V CDR1 and CDR2: MNHEY, SVGAGI. This chain's CDR3 is CATRQMIANTGELFF. In DNA form, the CDR3 reads TGTGCCACCCGACAGATGATTGCGAACACCGGGGAGCTGTTTTTT.

The V gene is TRBV7-2, the J gene TRBJ1-1, with 8 bases matching TRBD1. Germline trimming cut 1 base from V and 5 bases from J; bases unmatched to any gene: 3. This CDR3 region has 14 residues. Germline V gene sequence: CDR1 SGHTA, CDR2 FQGNSA. In DNA form, the CDR3 reads TGTGCCAGCAGCTTAGGGACAGGGAGGACTGAAGCTTTCTTT. Its protein product is CASSLGTGRTEAFF. The complete variable domain, with remaining parts taken from reference TRBV7-2 and TRBJ1-1, reads GAGVSQSPSNKVTEKGKDVELRCDPISGHTALYWYRQSLGQGLEFLIYFQGNSAPDKSGLPSDRFSAERTGGSVSTLTIQRTQQEDSAVYLCASSLGTGRTEAFFGQGTRLTVV.

The chain combines TRBV28 with TRBJ1-5, with a weak D call TRBD1 (6 bases). Germline-derived CDR1 and CDR2 are MDHEN and SYDVKM. V was shortened by 6 bases and J by 6 bases, with 12 bases between the two germline ends. This CDR3 region has 13 residues. CDR3 DNA: TGTGCCAGCAGGGGGGGGGCGAGTCAGCCCCAGCATTTT. Protein product: CASRGGASQPQHF.

There are a few counts of this clone. The chain combines TRBV30 with TRBJ2-1, with D perhaps matching TRBD2 (6 bases). The CDR3 is 16 amino acids. With 0 bases removed from V and 8 bases from J, the gap between germline ends came to 20 bases. Germline-derived CDR1 and CDR2 are GTSNPN and SVGIG (reference sequence). CDR3 sequence (DNA): TGTGCCTGGAGTGTAGGGAGGACTACCATTGGGGATGAGCAGTTCTTC. As protein: CAWSVGRTTIGDEQFF.

V is TRBV19 and J is TRBJ1-1, with D unresolved. The V gene's germline CDR1 is LNHDA and CDR2 SQIVND (reference sequence). This CDR3 comprises 15 residues. V was clipped by 5 bases and J by 0 bases, with 13 bases between them. CDR3 nucleotides: TGTGCCAGTAGTGGAGGAGTGGGAATGAACACTGAAGCTTTCTTT. Amino acids: CASSGGVGMNTEAFF.

The genes are TRBV2 and TRBJ2-5; possibly TRBD2 for D (7 bases). The V end lost 5 bases, the J end lost 4 bases, and 23 bases lay between the germline ends. Per the germline V gene, CDR1 is SNHLY and CDR2 is FYNNEI. The CDR3 consists of 17 residues. The CDR3 loop is CASSSSLAGEGGETQYF. The CDR3 bases are TGTGCCAGCAGTTCCTCCTTGGCGGGAGAAGGGGGAGAGACCCAGTACTTC.

This rearrangement joins TRBV5-8 to TRBJ2-1; D may be TRBD1 (5 bases). CDR1 SGHTS and CDR2 YDEGEE come from the germline V gene. This CDR3 is 12 amino acids long. V dropped 0 bases and J dropped 9 bases, with 7 bases sitting between them. CDR3 bases: TGTGCCAGCAGCTTGGAAGGGGTTGAGCAGTTCTTC. Protein: CASSLEGVEQFF.

The CDR3 is CASSEELADEQYF. CDR3 nucleotide sequence: TGTGCCAGCAGCGAAGAGCTAGCTGACGAGCAGTACTTC. The V and J genes are TRBV28 and TRBJ2-7; tentative D call: TRBD2 (5 bases). With 6 bases removed from V and 5 bases from J, the gap between germline ends came to 14 bases. The CDR3 spans 13 residues. Germline values: CDR1 MDHEN, CDR2 SYDVKM. Drawing the rest from reference TRBV28 and TRBJ2-7, the complete variable domain is DVKVTQSSRYLVKRTGEKVFLECVQDMDHENMFWYRQDPGLGLRLIYFSYDVKMKEKGDIPEGYSVSREKKERFSLILESASTNQTSMYLCASSEELADEQYFGPGTRLTVT.

The gene calls are TRBV5-1 and TRBJ2-3; TRBD1 matches at 8 bases. There are 17 residues in the CDR3. Per germline, CDR1 SGHRS and CDR2 YFSETQ. Trimming took 0 bases from V and 4 from J; bases not matched to a gene: 10. The DNA for the CDR3 is TGCGCCAGCAGCTTGGGAAGACAGGGGCTCTCCTCAGATACGCAGTATTTT. This encodes CASSLGRQGLSSDTQYF. Complete variable domain (other parts from reference TRBV5-1 and TRBJ2-3): KAGVTQTPRYLIKTRGQQVTLSCSPISGHRSVSWYQQTPGQGLQFLFEYFSETQRNKGNFPGRFSGRQFSNSRSEMNVSTLELGDSALYLCASSLGRQGLSSDTQYFGPGTRLTVL.

The chain is built from TRBV6-1 and TRBJ2-5, with 8 bases that match TRBD1. V dropped 1 base and J dropped 1; count of bases not matched to a gene: 8. The CDR3 loop spans 17 amino acids. From germline, CDR1 is MNHNS and CDR2 SASEGT. CDR3 sequence (DNA): TGTGCCAGCAGTGAAGGGGGGACAGGTCTAACCCAAGAGACCCAGTACTTC. Its protein is CASSEGGTGLTQETQYF.

The CDR3 nucleotides are TGTGCTAGTGGCCCAGGGATTGGGAATTCACCCCTCCACTTT. Its protein is CASGPGIGNSPLHF. This rearrangement joins TRBV12-5 to TRBJ1-6, with a possible D match to TRBD1 (5 bases). The CDR3 sequence is 14 residues long. Trimming shortened V by 6 bases and J by 7 bases, and 13 bases separated the two germline ends. Germline V gene sequence: CDR1 LGHNT, CDR2 FRNRAP.

The chain recombines TRBV5-1 with TRBJ2-2; 10 positions agree with TRBD2. J lost 0 bases, V lost 5 bases, and 7 bases had no gene match. This CDR3 is 17 amino acids long. Germline loops: CDR1 SGHRS, CDR2 YFSETQ. CDR3 nucleotide sequence: TGCGCCAGCAGTCCTCATAGCGGGGGGACGAACACCGGGGAGCTGTTTTTT. Translating gives CASSPHSGGTNTGELFF. The whole variable domain, filled in from reference TRBV5-1 and TRBJ2-2, reads KAGVTQTPRYLIKTRGQQVTLSCSPISGHRSVSWYQQTPGQGLQFLFEYFSETQRNKGNFPGRFSGRQFSNSRSEMNVSTLELGDSALYLCASSPHSGGTNTGELFFGEGSRLTVL.

The chain has TRBV18 and TRBJ2-1, with 7 nucleotides matching TRBD2. The germline CDR1 and CDR2 sequences are KGHSH and LQKENI. The CDR3 contains 16 residues. The V segment lost 1 base and the J segment 6 bases; nucleotides outside the gene matches: 9. CDR3 nucleotides: TGTGCCAGCTCACCACGGACGGGAGGCCCGAGCAATGAGCAGTTCTTC. This codes for CASSPRTGGPSNEQFF.

CDR3: CASSISRGQGIGETQYF. The CDR3 DNA reads TGTGCCAGTAGTATCTCGAGGGGACAGGGAATTGGCGAGACCCAGTACTTC. V is TRBV19 and J is TRBJ2-5, with 9 positions matching TRBD1. Unmatched junction bases numbered 13, after V lost 3 bases and J lost 5 bases. The CDR3 has 17 residues. In germline, CDR1 is LNHDA, CDR2 SQIVND (reference sequence).

The V and J genes are TRBV4-1 and TRBJ2-1, with TRBD2 identical over 9 bases. The CDR3 is 18 residues long. CDR1 is MGHRA, CDR2 YSYEKL, per germline. The V segment lost 3 bases and the J segment 0 bases; nucleotides outside the gene matches: 9. The CDR3 DNA reads TGCGCCAGCAGCCACGTTCTGACTAGCGGAAGCTCCTACAATGAGCAGTTCTTC. Translated, it gives CASSHVLTSGSSYNEQFF.

J is TRBJ1-6 and V is TRBV19; tentative D call: TRBD1 (6 bases). Trimming removed 7 bases from V and 6 bases from J, with 13 bases in between. The CDR3 is 14 amino acids. CDR1 LNHDA and CDR2 SQIVND come from the germline V gene (reference sequence). CDR3 nucleotide sequence: TGTGCCAGTACCTCGGACAGAATTAATTCACCCCTCCACTTT. Translated: CASTSDRINSPLHF. The full variable domain, with the rest looked up from reference TRBV19 and TRBJ1-6, is DGGITQSPKYLFRKEGQNVTLSCEQNLNHDAMYWYRQDPGQGLRLIYYSQIVNDFQKGDIAEGYSVSREKKESFPLTVTSAQKNPTAFYLCASTSDRINSPLHFGNGTRLTVT.

The chain uses TRBV5-1 and TRBJ1-2, with 7 nucleotides matching TRBD1. V gave up 3 bases and J gave up 4 bases; unmatched junction bases: 9. Germline V gene lookup returns CDR1 SGHRS and CDR2 YFSETQ. This CDR3 comprises 15 residues. CDR3 protein: CASSSSSGTAYGYTF. The CDR3 coding sequence is TGCGCCAGCAGCTCTTCCTCCGGGACAGCCTATGGCTACACCTTC.

The CDR3 protein is CASSPPGTLYGYTF. For the CDR3, the DNA is TGTGCCAGCAGCCCTCCCGGGACACTCTATGGCTACACCTTC. This rearrangement joins TRBV7-3 to TRBJ1-2, with a tentative D call TRBD1 (6 bases). The CDR3 sequence is 14 residues long. Trimming left V 5 bases short and J 4 bases short, with 14 bases between. Germline lookup yields CDR1 SGHTA and CDR2 FQGTGA.

The chain is built from TRBV5-4 and TRBJ2-1; TRBD2 matches at 8 bases. Germline V lookup: CDR1 SGHNT, CDR2 YYREEE (reference sequence). Trimming cost V 1 base and J 4 bases; bases outside gene matches: 7. CDR3 length equals 16 residues. CDR3 protein: CASSLKAGGDYNEQFF. Here the CDR3 DNA reads TGTGCCAGCAGCTTGAAGGCGGGGGGAGATTACAATGAGCAGTTCTTC. The full variable domain, in which reference TRBV5-4 and TRBJ2-1 provide the parts outside the CDR3, is ETGVTQSPTHLIKTRGQQVTLRCSSQSGHNTVSWYQQALGQGPQFIFQYYREEENGRGNFPPRFSGLQFPNYSSELNVNALELDDSALYLCASSLKAGGDYNEQFFGPGTRLTVL.

The CDR3 loop reads CASSSVPGGRQGYTF. The CDR3 DNA sequence: TGCGCCAGCAGCTCGGTACCAGGGGGCAGGCAAGGCTACACCTTC. The rearrangement uses TRBV5-1 and TRBJ1-2, with 8 bases lining up with TRBD1. CDR1 and CDR2 (germline): SGHRS, YFSETQ. The CDR3 is 15 residues long. With 3 bases clipped from V and 8 bases from J, the junction kept 12 bases outside the gene matches. The full variable domain, rest sourced from reference TRBV5-1 and TRBJ1-2, is KAGVTQTPRYLIKTRGQQVTLSCSPISGHRSVSWYQQTPGQGLQFLFEYFSETQRNKGNFPGRFSGRQFSNSRSEMNVSTLELGDSALYLCASSSVPGGRQGYTFGSGTRLTVV.

This chain's CDR3 is CASSLWAGPSYEQYF. DNA for the CDR3: TGTGCCAGCAGTTTATGGGCAGGGCCCTCCTACGAGCAGTACTTC. This sequence joins TRBV28 and TRBJ2-7, with D perhaps TRBD1 (5 bases). V lost 0 bases and J 0 bases, leaving 9 bases between the germline ends. This CDR3 has 15 amino acids. In germline, CDR1 is MDHEN, CDR2 SYDVKM.

The chain joins TRBV19 to TRBJ2-4; 7 positions agree with TRBD1. This CDR3 comprises 13 residues. In germline, CDR1 is LNHDA, CDR2 SQIVND (reference sequence). The ends lost 6 bases at V and 8 bases at J; junction bases unmatched: 7. The CDR3 spells CASRINQGDIQYF. The CDR3 nucleotides read TGTGCCAGTAGAATAAACCAGGGGGACATTCAGTACTTC.

The chain recombines TRBV27 with TRBJ1-1, with D perhaps matching TRBD1 (5 bases). The CDR3 covers 11 residues. The germline gives CDR1 MNHEY, CDR2 SMNVEV (reference sequence). V was trimmed by 4 bases and J by 11 bases, leaving 11 bases between them. The CDR3 sequence: CASSYGGEAFF. In DNA, the CDR3 is TGTGCCAGCAGTTACGGAGGGGAGGCTTTCTTT.

The chain joins TRBV9 to TRBJ2-5; TRBD2 agrees at 7 bases. Germline trimming cut 0 bases from V and 7 bases from J; bases unmatched to any gene: 3. CDR3 length equals 13 residues. CDR1 is SGDLS, CDR2 YYNGEE, per germline. The CDR3 reads CASSVGGRGTQYF. The CDR3 DNA reads as TGTGCCAGCAGCGTAGGTGGGAGGGGGACCCAGTACTTC.

This chain connects TRBV9 to TRBJ2-2; unclear D gene. The CDR3 extends over 15 amino acids. V gave up 3 bases and J gave up 7 bases, with 16 bases separating them. Germline loops: CDR1 SGDLS, CDR2 YYNGEE. The CDR3 DNA is TGTGCCAGCAGCGGAGACTCCAAGGTGGACGGGGAGCTGTTTTTT. The encoded protein is CASSGDSKVDGELFF.

This sequence joins TRBV28 and TRBJ1-2, with no clear D. There are 14 residues in the CDR3. V lost 2 bases, J lost 5 bases, and 12 bases lay in between. The V gene's germline CDR1 is MDHEN and CDR2 SYDVKM. CDR3 in amino acids: CASSLAGEPYGYTF. Here the CDR3 DNA reads TGTGCCAGCAGTTTAGCAGGTGAACCGTATGGCTACACCTTC.